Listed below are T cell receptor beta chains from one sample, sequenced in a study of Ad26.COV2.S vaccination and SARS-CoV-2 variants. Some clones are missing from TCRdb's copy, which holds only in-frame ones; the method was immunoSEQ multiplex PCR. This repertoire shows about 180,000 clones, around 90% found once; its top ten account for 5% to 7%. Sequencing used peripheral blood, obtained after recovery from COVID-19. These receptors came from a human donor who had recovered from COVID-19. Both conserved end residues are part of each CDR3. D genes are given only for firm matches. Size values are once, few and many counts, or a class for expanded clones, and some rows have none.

TGTGCCTGGAGGGCCCAGGGGGGGAACACTGAAGCTTTCTTT	CAWRAQGGNTEAFF	-	TRBD1	TRBJ1-1	TRBV30
TGTGCCAGCAGTGACCTAAAGCTAAACACTGAAGCTTTCTTT	CASSDLKLNTEAFF	once	-	TRBJ1-1	TRBV27
TGTGCCAGCAGCCAAGTTAAAATTCGAGCGGGGGGGCATGAGAACAATGAGCAGTTCTTC	CASSQVKIRAGGHENNEQFF	-	TRBD2	TRBJ2-1	TRBV4-2
TGTGCCAGCAGCTTTACTTCGTCCAATCAGCCCCAGCATTTT	CASSFTSSNQPQHF	few	-	TRBJ1-5	TRBV7-8
TGCAGCGTTGAAACAGGAGAGAACACTGAAGCTTTCTTT	CSVETGENTEAFF	-	-	TRBJ1-1	TRBV29-1
TGCGCCTCACTAGCGGAAACCCAGGGAGAAAATGAGCAGTTCTTC	CASLAETQGENEQFF	-	TRBD2	TRBJ2-1	TRBV5-1
TGCGCCAGCAGCCAAGACAGGGCAGGCGAAAAACTGTTTTTT	CASSQDRAGEKLFF	-	-	TRBJ1-4	TRBV4-1
TGTGCCAGCAGTTCGGACAACTACGAGCAGTACTTC	CASSSDNYEQYF	once	-	TRBJ2-7	TRBV5-6
TGTGCCAGCAGCTTCAAGAGGGGTACAGATGGCTACACCTTC	CASSFKRGTDGYTF	-	-	TRBJ1-2	TRBV7-2
TGTGCCAGCAGTTTAGGAGGTCCCCTCCACTTT	CASSLGGPLHF	-	-	TRBJ1-6	TRBV12-3/TRBV12-4
TGTGCCAGCAGCCAATTTGGAGGCGAGCAGTACTTC	CASSQFGGEQYF	-	-	TRBJ2-7	TRBV4-2
TGTGCCAGCTCACCAACTAGCGGGAGCCCCGGGGAGCTGTTTTTT	CASSPTSGSPGELFF	-	TRBD2	TRBJ2-2	TRBV18
TGCGCCAGCGTCGGGACTAGCGGCAATGAGCAGTTCTTC	CASVGTSGNEQFF	-	TRBD2	TRBJ2-1	TRBV10-2
TGTGCCAGCAGCTTGGGGCTACTAGCGGCATACACAGATACGCAGTATTTT	CASSLGLLAAYTDTQYF	-	TRBD2	TRBJ2-3	TRBV7-9
TGTGCCAGCACCTTAGAAAAGACAGGGGACACTGAAGCTTTCTTT	CASTLEKTGDTEAFF	-	TRBD1	TRBJ1-1	TRBV11-1
TGCAGCGCACCACAGGGGGCGAACTATGGCTACACCTTC	CSAPQGANYGYTF	-	TRBD1	TRBJ1-2	TRBV29-1